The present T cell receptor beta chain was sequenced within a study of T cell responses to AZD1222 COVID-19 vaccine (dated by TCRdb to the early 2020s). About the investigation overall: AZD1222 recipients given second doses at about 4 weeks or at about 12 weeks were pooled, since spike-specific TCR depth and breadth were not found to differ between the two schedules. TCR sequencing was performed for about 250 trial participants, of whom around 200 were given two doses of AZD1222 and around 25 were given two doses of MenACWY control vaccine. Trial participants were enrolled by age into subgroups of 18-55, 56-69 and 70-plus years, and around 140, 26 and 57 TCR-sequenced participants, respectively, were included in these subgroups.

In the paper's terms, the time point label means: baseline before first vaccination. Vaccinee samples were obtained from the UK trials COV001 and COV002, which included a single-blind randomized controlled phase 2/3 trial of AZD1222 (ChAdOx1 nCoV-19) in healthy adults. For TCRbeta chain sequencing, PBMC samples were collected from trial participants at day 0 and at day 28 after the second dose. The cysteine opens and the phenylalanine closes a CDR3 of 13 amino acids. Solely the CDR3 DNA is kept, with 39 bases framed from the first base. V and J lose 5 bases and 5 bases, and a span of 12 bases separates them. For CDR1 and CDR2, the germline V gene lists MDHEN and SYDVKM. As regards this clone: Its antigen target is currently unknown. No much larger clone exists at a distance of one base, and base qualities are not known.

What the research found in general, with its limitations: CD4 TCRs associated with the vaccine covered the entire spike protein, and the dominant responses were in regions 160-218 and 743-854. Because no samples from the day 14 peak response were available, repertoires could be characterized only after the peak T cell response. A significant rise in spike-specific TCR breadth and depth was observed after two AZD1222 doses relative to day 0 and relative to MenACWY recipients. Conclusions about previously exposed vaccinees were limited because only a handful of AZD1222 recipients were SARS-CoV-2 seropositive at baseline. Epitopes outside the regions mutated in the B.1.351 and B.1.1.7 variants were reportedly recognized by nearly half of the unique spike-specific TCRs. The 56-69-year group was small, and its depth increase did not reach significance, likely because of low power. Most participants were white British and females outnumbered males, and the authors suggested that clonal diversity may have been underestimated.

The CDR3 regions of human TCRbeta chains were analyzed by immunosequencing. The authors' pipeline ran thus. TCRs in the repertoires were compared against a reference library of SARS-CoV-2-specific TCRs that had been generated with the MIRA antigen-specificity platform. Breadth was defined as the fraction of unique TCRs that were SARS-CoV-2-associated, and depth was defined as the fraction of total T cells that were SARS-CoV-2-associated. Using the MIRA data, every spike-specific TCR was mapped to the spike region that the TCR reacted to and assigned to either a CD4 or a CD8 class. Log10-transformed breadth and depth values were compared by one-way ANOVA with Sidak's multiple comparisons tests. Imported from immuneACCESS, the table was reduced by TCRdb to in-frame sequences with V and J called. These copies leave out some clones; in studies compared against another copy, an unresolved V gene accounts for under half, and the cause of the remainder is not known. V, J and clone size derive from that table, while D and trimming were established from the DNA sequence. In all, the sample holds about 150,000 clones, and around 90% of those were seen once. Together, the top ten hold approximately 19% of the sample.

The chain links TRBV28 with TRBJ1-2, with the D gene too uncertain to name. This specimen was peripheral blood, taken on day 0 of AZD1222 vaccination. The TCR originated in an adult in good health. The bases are TGTGCCAGCAGTCCCCCTGGGGAGTATGGCTACACCTTC. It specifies CASSPPGEYGYTF.